What follows is one T cell receptor (beta chain) and its context. Source study methods: ImmunoSEQ supplied junction-only sequences lacking quality scores, so filtering was different. Profiling relied on immunoSEQ multiplex PCR, and the TCRdb table lists in-frame clones only, not all of them. V, J and clone size reflect that table, while D and trimming were determined from the DNA. The profile shows about 610,000 clones, 90% to 97% of them singletons. The naive CD8 subset, CD45RO-negative cells positively selected for CCR7, excluded terminally differentiated effector memory CD45RA+ cells. The entry originates in a study of shared clonotypes between healthy human individuals. This CDR3 is 11 amino acids long. The germline V and J ends were trimmed by 4 bases and 8 bases, with 8 bases remaining between them. Germline V gene lookup returns CDR1 MDHEN and CDR2 SYDVKM.

The specimen sequenced was naive CD8+ T cells sorted from blood. The V gene is TRBV28, the J gene TRBJ1-2; D is unclear. This clonotype was obtained from a woman aged 25 to 39 in good health. In nucleotides, the CDR3 is TGTGCCAGCAGTTCCCCAAGAGGCTACACCTTC. It yields the protein CASSSPRGYTF.